Listed here is a single TCR beta chain. Its matching antigen is unknown. Germline loops: CDR1 MNHEY, CDR2 SMNVEV (reference sequence). The V segment lost 8 bases and the J segment 5 bases; nucleotides outside the gene matches: 9. This CDR3 has 14 amino acids. TCRdb re-called the reads with MiXCR, one entry per CDR3 protein. The repertoire has some 560,000 distinct CDR3 sequences, about 40% of them found once; the top ten carry 48%. This sample stems from a study of T cell repertoires in cytomegalovirus infection. Turning to the study itself: CMV epitopes, recently identified HLA-C-restricted and well-studied HLA-B-restricted, were used.

Study outcomes and limitations: Accumulated public TCR beta family frequency recognized individuals carrying CMV together with the relevant HLA.

Sequenced material: cultured PBMCs, taken from culture after CMV antigen stimulation. This clonotype was sampled from a human donor in good health (CMV status not recorded). Some clones in this sample may be carry-over from other donors' samples. This chain uses TRBV27 with TRBJ2-1, with TRBD1 matching over 7 bases. CDR3 protein: CASRPRDRDNEQFF. As DNA, the CDR3 is TGTGCCAGCCGCCCCCGAGACAGGGACAATGAGCAGTTCTTC.